Listed below are T cell receptor beta chains from one sample, sequenced in a study of OX40 agonist ivuxolimab in advanced cancers. TCRdb's table, derived via immunoSEQ multiplex PCR, lists solely in-frame clones and lacks some. The sample lists tens of thousands of clones; roughly four fifths were seen once. The input for sequencing was CD4+ or CD8+ T cells sorted from blood, taken in a trial of the OX40 agonist ivuxolimab. The source is an adult with an advanced solid tumor such as melanoma, head and neck, liver or kidney cancer. The CDR3 runs from the conserved cysteine through the conserved F or W. A D gene is named only where the DNA matches it firmly. Clone size is stated in some rows and not others, as once, few, many or a class when expanded.

TRBV11-3	NA	TRBJ2-3	NA	CASSLGSVTDTQYF	TGTGCCAGCAGCTTAGGCTCAGTCACAGATACGCAGTATTTT
TRBV7-9	NA	TRBJ2-6	NA	CASTLGSFPSGANVLTF	TGTGCCAGCACCCTAGGAAGCTTTCCGTCTGGGGCCAACGTCCTGACTTTC
TRBV11-3	once	TRBJ2-1	TRBD2	CASSLAGLANEQFF	TGTGCCAGCAGCTTAGCTGGACTAGCGAATGAGCAGTTCTTC
TRBV7-2	few	TRBJ2-1	TRBD2	CASSLGKAGGEFF	TGTGCCAGCAGCTTAGGTAAAGCGGGGGGTGAGTTCTTC
TRBV7-2	NA	TRBJ2-1	TRBD1	CASSERTGGRNEQFF	TGTGCCAGCAGCGAAAGGACAGGGGGTCGTAATGAGCAGTTCTTC
TRBV2	NA	TRBJ1-2	NA	CASSEALVGLGGYTF	TGTGCCAGCAGTGAAGCGCTTGTGGGTTTAGGTGGCTACACCTTC
TRBV4-2	NA	TRBJ2-3	NA	CASTLGTATSTDTQYF	TGTGCCAGCACCCTGGGAACCGCGACTAGCACAGATACGCAGTATTTT
TRBV4-1	NA	TRBJ2-5	NA	CASSEETGGGETQYF	TGCGCCAGCAGCGAAGAAACCGGAGGGGGAGAGACCCAGTACTTC
TRBV5-1	NA	TRBJ2-2	NA	CASSLTGPSTGELFF	TGCGCCAGCAGCTTGACAGGACCCAGCACCGGGGAGCTGTTTTTT
TRBV28	NA	TRBJ1-2	TRBD1	CASSSRTGYAYGYTF	TGTGCCAGCAGTTCCCGGACAGGGTATGCCTATGGCTACACCTTC
TRBV6-6	NA	TRBJ2-7	TRBD1	CASSPRGSYEQYF	TGTGCCAGCAGTCCCAGGGGGAGCTACGAGCAGTACTTC
TRBV7-2	once	TRBJ1-1	TRBD1	CASSFWGGQGAGTEAFF	TGTGCCAGCAGCTTCTGGGGGGGGCAGGGGGCTGGGACTGAAGCTTTCTTT
TRBV5-1	once	TRBJ1-2	TRBD1	CASSLGGQGREGYTF	TGCGCCAGCAGCTTGGGGGGACAGGGCCGAGAGGGCTACACCTTC
TRBV6-5	NA	TRBJ2-1	TRBD1	CASRPGTGSYNEQFF	TGTGCCAGCAGGCCGGGGACAGGGAGCTACAATGAGCAGTTCTTC
TRBV5-1	NA	TRBJ2-2	NA	CASSLVAATGELFF	TGCGCCAGCAGCTTGGTTGCAGCCACCGGGGAGCTGTTTTTT
TRBV7-3	NA	TRBJ2-3	NA	CASSRTGVRDTQYF	TGTGCCAGCAGCCGGACGGGGGTAAGGGATACGCAGTATTTT
TRBV7-2	NA	TRBJ1-6	TRBD1	CASSLDRRRGLTGSPLHF	TGTGCCAGCAGCTTAGATCGGCGCAGGGGGCTAACGGGATCACCCCTCCACTTT
TRBV9	NA	TRBJ2-2	NA	CASSVGHQNTGELFF	TGTGCCAGCAGCGTCGGACACCAAAACACCGGGGAGCTGTTTTTT
TRBV5-1	NA	TRBJ2-2	NA	CASSSISMHTGELFF	TGCGCCAGCAGCTCTATAAGTATGCACACCGGGGAGCTGTTTTTT
TRBV19	NA	TRBJ2-7	TRBD2	CASSVGLAGDYEQYF	TGTGCCAGTAGTGTGGGACTAGCGGGGGACTACGAGCAGTACTTC
TRBV6-5	few	TRBJ1-1	NA	CATEMNTEAFF	TGTGCCACGGAGATGAACACTGAAGCTTTCTTT
TRBV7-9	NA	TRBJ2-2	TRBD2	CASSLSGNGGELFF	TGTGCCAGCAGCTTAAGCGGGAATGGCGGGGAGCTGTTTTTT
TRBV19	few	TRBJ1-3	NA	CASTPPGSSGNTIYF	TGTGCCAGTACCCCACCCGGTTCCTCTGGAAACACCATATATTTT
TRBV14	NA	TRBJ2-1	NA	CASSQYLSPSHEQFF	TGTGCCAGCAGCCAGTACTTGTCCCCTAGCCATGAGCAGTTCTTC
TRBV5-1	NA	TRBJ2-1	TRBD2	CASSFQRGSNEQFF	TGCGCCAGCAGCTTCCAGCGGGGGAGCAATGAGCAGTTCTTC
TRBV6-1	NA	TRBJ1-2	NA	CASSEHRNYGYTF	TGTGCCAGCAGTGAGCACAGAAACTATGGCTACACCTTC
TRBV19	few	TRBJ2-3	TRBD1	CATSIDSGRGFSDTQYF	TGTGCCACTAGTATAGATTCCGGCAGGGGGTTTTCAGATACGCAGTATTTT
TRBV4-3	NA	TRBJ1-6	NA	CASSQLTEYNSPLHF	TGCGCCAGCAGCCAACTGACAGAGTATAATTCACCCCTCCACTTT
TRBV5-1	NA	TRBJ2-7	NA	CASSFAAAVSYEQYF	TGCGCCAGCAGCTTCGCAGCGGCGGTCTCCTACGAGCAGTACTTC
TRBV11-2	NA	TRBJ2-1	NA	CASSPTSLQGNEQFF	TGTGCCAGCAGCCCAACCTCCCTCCAGGGGAATGAGCAGTTCTTC
TRBV5-1	NA	TRBJ1-2	NA	CASSLAGPQSPYGYTF	TGCGCCAGCAGCTTAGCCGGGCCTCAAAGCCCCTATGGCTACACCTTC
TRBV5-1	NA	TRBJ1-1	NA	CASSLESRGSTEAFF	TGCGCCAGCAGCTTGGAGTCTCGGGGATCCACTGAAGCTTTCTTT
TRBV18	NA	TRBJ2-7	NA	CASSPLQSGEQYF	TGTGCCAGCTCACCACTACAGTCGGGCGAGCAGTACTTC
TRBV9	NA	TRBJ2-7	TRBD2	CASSAGLAGGKISYEQYF	TGTGCCAGCAGTGCAGGACTAGCGGGGGGAAAAATTTCCTACGAGCAGTACTTC
TRBV28	once	TRBJ1-4	NA	CASQGRGYEKLFF	TGTGCCAGCCAGGGTCGGGGTTATGAAAAACTGTTTTTT
TRBV5-1	NA	TRBJ2-7	TRBD1	CASSLGPDRGLSYEQYF	TGCGCCAGCAGCTTAGGGCCGGACAGGGGTCTTTCCTACGAGCAGTACTTC
TRBV21-1	NA	TRBJ2-1	NA	CASSIDQDNEQFF	TGTGCCAGCAGCATCGATCAAGACAATGAGCAGTTCTTC
TRBV19	NA	TRBJ2-2	TRBD2	CASSIGGAIYTGELFF	TGTGCCAGTAGTATCGGGGGGGCAATATACACCGGGGAGCTGTTTTTT
TRBV9	NA	TRBJ2-5	TRBD2	CASSVGVGGGGQETQYF	TGTGCCAGCAGCGTAGGCGTGGGCGGGGGGGGCCAAGAGACCCAGTACTTC
TRBV29-1	NA	TRBJ1-2	NA	CSVVRDYGYTF	TGCAGCGTTGTAAGGGACTATGGCTACACCTTC
TRBV4-2	NA	TRBJ2-3	NA	CASSQLRDTSTDTQYF	TGTGCCAGCAGCCAACTCCGGGACACCAGCACAGATACGCAGTATTTT
TRBV6-5	NA	TRBJ1-1	NA	CASSYELGLEAFF	TGTGCCAGCAGTTACGAGCTTGGACTCGAAGCTTTCTTT
TRBV6-5	NA	TRBJ2-7	NA	CASSSLSGTAYEQYF	TGTGCCAGCAGTTCCCTTAGCGGAACCGCCTACGAGCAGTACTTC
TRBV4-1	once	TRBJ2-1	NA	CASSQDRTYNEQFF	TGCGCCAGCAGCCAAGATCGGACCTACAATGAGCAGTTCTTC
TRBV19	once	TRBJ2-5	NA	CASSIWSQGGLETQYF	TGTGCCAGTAGTATCTGGTCACAGGGGGGGTTGGAGACCCAGTACTTC
TRBV10-3	once	TRBJ1-2	NA	CAISVRGGAGTF	TGTGCCATCAGTGTACGTGGGGGCGCCGGCACCTTC
TRBV7-3	NA	TRBJ1-5	NA	CASSLEGEAGQPQHF	TGTGCCAGCAGCTTAGAGGGGGAGGCGGGTCAGCCCCAGCATTTT
TRBV27	NA	TRBJ2-2	TRBD1	CASSLGTGATGELFF	TGTGCCAGCAGTTTGGGGACAGGGGCCACCGGGGAGCTGTTTTTT
TRBV18	NA	TRBJ1-6	NA	CASSPGLPNSPLHF	TGTGCCAGCTCACCGGGACTCCCTAATTCACCCCTCCACTTT
TRBV5-4	NA	TRBJ2-2	NA	CASSPPRGTGELFF	TGTGCCAGCAGCCCTCCTAGAGGCACCGGGGAGCTGTTTTTT
TRBV5-1	NA	TRBJ2-5	NA	CASSPRQAQETQYF	TGCGCCAGCAGCCCAAGACAGGCCCAAGAGACCCAGTACTTC
TRBV6-5	NA	TRBJ1-2	NA	CATQGGSYGYTF	TGTGCCACGCAGGGAGGGAGTTATGGCTACACCTTC
TRBV7-9	NA	TRBJ1-1	NA	CASSSRGGRTTEAFF	TGTGCCAGCAGCTCCCGGGGCGGTCGGACAACTGAAGCTTTCTTT
TRBV5-1	NA	TRBJ1-1	NA	CASSSVLGLSMNTEAFF	TGCGCCAGCAGCTCCGTCCTGGGACTCAGCATGAACACTGAAGCTTTCTTT
TRBV5-8	NA	TRBJ1-1	NA	CASSSRWTEAFF	TGTGCCAGCAGCTCCCGGTGGACTGAAGCTTTCTTT
TRBV14	NA	TRBJ1-3	NA	CASSRDSSGNTIYF	TGTGCCAGCAGCCGAGACAGCTCTGGAAACACCATATATTTT
TRBV10-3	NA	TRBJ1-2	TRBD1	CAIKDSGTGFSYGYTF	TGTGCCATCAAGGACTCCGGGACAGGGTTTTCTTATGGCTACACCTTC